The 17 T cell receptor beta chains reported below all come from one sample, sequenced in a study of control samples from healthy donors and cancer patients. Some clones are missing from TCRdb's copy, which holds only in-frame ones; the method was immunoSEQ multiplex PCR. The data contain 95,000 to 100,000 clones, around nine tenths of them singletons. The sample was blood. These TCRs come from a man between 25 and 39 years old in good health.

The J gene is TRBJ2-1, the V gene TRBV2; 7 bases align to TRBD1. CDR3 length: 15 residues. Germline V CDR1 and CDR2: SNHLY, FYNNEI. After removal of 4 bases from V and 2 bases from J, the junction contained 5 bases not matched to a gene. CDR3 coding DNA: TGTGCCAGCAGTGTGCAGGGGGTCACCTACAATGAGCAGTTCTTC. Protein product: CASSVQGVTYNEQFF.

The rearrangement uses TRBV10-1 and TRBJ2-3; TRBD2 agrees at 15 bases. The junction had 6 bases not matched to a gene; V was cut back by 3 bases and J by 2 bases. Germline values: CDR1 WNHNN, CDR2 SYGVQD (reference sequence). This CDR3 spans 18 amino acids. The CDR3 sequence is CASSDPGLAGGDTDTQYF. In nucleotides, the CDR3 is TGCGCCAGCAGTGATCCGGGACTAGCGGGGGGAGACACAGATACGCAGTATTTT.

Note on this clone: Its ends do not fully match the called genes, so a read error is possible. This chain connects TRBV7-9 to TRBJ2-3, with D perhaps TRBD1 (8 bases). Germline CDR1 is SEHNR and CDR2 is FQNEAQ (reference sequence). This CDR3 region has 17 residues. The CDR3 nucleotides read TGTGCCAGCAGCCTAGCGGACAGGGTCCGTTTCACAGATACGCAGTATTTT. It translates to CASSLADRVRFTDTQYF.

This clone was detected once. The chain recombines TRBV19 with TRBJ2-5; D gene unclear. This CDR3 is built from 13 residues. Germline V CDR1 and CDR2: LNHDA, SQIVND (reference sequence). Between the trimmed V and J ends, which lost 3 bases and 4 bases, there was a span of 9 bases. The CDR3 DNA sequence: TGTGCCAGTAGTATGGTAGTGGGAGAGACCCAGTACTTC. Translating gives CASSMVVGETQYF.

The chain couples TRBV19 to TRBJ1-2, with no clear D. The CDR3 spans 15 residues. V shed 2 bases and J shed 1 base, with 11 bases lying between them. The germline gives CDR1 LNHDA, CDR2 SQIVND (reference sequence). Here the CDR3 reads CASSIRMDHNYGYTF. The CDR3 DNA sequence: TGTGCCAGTAGTATAAGAATGGACCATAACTATGGCTACACCTTC.

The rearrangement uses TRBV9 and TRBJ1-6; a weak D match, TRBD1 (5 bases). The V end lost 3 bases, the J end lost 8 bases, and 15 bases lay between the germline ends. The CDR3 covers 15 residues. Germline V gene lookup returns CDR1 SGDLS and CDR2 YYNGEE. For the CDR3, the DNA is TGTGCCAGCAGCGCAGTGGAGGGGAGTGATTCACCCCTCCACTTT. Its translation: CASSAVEGSDSPLHF.

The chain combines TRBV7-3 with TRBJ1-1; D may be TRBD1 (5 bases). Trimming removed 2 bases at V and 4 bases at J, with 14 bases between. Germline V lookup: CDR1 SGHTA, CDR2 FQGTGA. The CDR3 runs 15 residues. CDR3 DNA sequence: TGTGCCAGCAGCTTATACCCAGGGCCGGGCACTGAAGCTTTCTTT. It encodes CASSLYPGPGTEAFF.

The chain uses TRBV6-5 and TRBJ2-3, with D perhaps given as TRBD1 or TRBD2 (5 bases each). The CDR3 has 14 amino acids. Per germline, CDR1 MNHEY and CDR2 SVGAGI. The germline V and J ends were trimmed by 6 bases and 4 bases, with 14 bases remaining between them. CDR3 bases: TGTGCCAGCAGCCGCCCTGGGGGAGCAGATACGCAGTATTTT. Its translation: CASSRPGGADTQYF.

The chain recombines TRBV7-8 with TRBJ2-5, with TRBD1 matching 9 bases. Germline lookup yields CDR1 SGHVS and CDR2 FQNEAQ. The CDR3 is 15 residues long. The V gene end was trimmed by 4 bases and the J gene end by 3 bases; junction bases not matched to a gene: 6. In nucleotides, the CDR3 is TGTGCCAGCAGCTCCGGGACAGGGCGGAAAGAGACCCAGTACTTC. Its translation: CASSSGTGRKETQYF.

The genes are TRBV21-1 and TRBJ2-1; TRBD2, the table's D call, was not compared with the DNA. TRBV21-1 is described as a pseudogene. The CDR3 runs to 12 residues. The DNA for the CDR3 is TGTGCCAGCAGCAAAAAAGGGGAGGCCTCGTTCTTC. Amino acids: CASSKKGEASFF.

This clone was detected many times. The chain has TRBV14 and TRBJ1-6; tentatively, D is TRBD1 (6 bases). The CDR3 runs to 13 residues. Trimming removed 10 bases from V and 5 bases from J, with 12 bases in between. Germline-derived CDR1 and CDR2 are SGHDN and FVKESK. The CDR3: CATRQVDNSPLHF. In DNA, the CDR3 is TGTGCCACCAGACAGGTCGATAATTCACCCCTCCACTTT. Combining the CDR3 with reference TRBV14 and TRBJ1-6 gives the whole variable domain EAGVTQFPSHSVIEKGQTVTLRCDPISGHDNLYWYRRVMGKEIKFLLHFVKESKQDESGMPNNRFLAERTGGTYSTLKVQPAELEDSGVYFCATRQVDNSPLHFGNGTRLTVT.

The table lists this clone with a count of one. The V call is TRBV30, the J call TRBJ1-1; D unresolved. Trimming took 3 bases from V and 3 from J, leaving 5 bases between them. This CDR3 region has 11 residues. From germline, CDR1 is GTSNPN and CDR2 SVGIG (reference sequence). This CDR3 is CAWRMHTEAFF. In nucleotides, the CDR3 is TGTGCCTGGAGGATGCACACTGAAGCTTTCTTT.

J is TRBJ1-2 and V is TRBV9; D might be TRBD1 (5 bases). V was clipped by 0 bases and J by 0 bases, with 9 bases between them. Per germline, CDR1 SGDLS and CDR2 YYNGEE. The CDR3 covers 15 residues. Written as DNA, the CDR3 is TGTGCCAGCAGCGTAGAGGGGTGGACTAACTATGGCTACACCTTC. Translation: CASSVEGWTNYGYTF. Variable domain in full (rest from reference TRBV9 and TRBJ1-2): DSGVTQTPKHLITATGQRVTLRCSPRSGDLSVYWYQQSLDQGLQFLIQYYNGEERAKGNILERFSAQQFPDLHSELNLSSLELGDSALYFCASSVEGWTNYGYTFGSGTRLTVV.

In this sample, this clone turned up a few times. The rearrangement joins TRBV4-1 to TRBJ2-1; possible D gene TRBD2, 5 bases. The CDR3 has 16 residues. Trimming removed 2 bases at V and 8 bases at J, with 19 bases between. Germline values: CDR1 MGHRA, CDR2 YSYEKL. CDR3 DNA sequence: TGCGCCAGCAGCCAAATTCTGGTCCGGGGTGACGATGAGCAGTTCTTC. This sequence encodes CASSQILVRGDDEQFF.

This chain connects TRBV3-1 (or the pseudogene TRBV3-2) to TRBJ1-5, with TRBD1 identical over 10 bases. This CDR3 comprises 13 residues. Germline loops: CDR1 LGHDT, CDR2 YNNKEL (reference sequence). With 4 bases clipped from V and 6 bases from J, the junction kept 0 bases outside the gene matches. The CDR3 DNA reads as TGTGCCAGCAGCCGACAGGGGGCTCAGCCCCAGCATTTT. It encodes CASSRQGAQPQHF.

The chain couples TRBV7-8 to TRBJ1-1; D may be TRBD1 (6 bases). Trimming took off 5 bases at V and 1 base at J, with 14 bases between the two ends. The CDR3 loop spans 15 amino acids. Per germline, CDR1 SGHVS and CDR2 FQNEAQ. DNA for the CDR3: TGTGCCAGCAGCCCCCCGACAGGCTCGAACACTGAAGCTTTCTTT. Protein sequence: CASSPPTGSNTEAFF.

CDR3 sequence reads: CASSQRLGQEDYEQYF. The CDR3 bases are TGCGCCAGCAGCCAACGCCTTGGACAGGAGGACTACGAGCAGTACTTC. The chain links TRBV4-1 to TRBJ2-7, with 7 nucleotides matching TRBD1. This CDR3 contains 16 residues. Trimming at V came to 2 bases and at J to 3 bases, leaving 10 bases not matched to a gene. Germline assignment: CDR1 MGHRA and CDR2 YSYEKL.